This paragraph reports one T cell receptor (beta chain). Per the original methods: Reference gene primer amplification gave estimated nucleated cell counts. TCRdb's copy holds only in-frame clones and misses some; the assay was immunoSEQ multiplex PCR. That table supplies the V and J calls and clone size; D and trimming were determined from the DNA. The data hold a few hundred thousand clones, with 86% observed a single time. The data are from a study of blood T cell repertoires in COVID-19. Study as a whole: The United States, Italy and Spain supplied acute and convalescent COVID-19 samples. T cells, B-cell-depleted T cells, or PBMCs supplied cDNA or gDNA.

CDR3 length: 11 amino acids. V lost 6 bases and J lost 8; bases outside the gene matches: 4. The chain joins TRBV12-3 or TRBV12-4 to TRBJ2-7, with TRBD2 identical over 7 bases. Sequencing input: peripheral blood. This TCR was recovered from a woman aged 45-65 years with acute or convalescent COVID-19. The CDR3 coding sequence is TGTGCCAGCAGCGGGAGGACTCAGCAGTACTTC. Protein: CASSGRTQQYF.